In its sample, the clone carrying this TCR beta chain was seen once. This sample is drawn from a study of long-term antiretroviral therapy in people with HIV. It was version v3.0 of the immunoSEQ assay that was run at survey level. The data were produced by immunoSEQ multiplex PCR, yet TCRdb's version contains in-frame clones alone and is incomplete. The data hold 25,000 to 35,000 clones, with roughly 97% observed a single time. Trimming stripped 0 bases from V and 0 bases from J, with 11 bases between. Germline CDR1 KGHSY, CDR2 FQNENV. The CDR3 is 17 amino acids. The chain carries TRBV16 and TRBJ1-4; D uncertain. Specimen: unsorted PBMCs, collected 6.9 years after starting antiretroviral therapy. This sequence was found in a man aged 25-40 years with HIV. The CDR3 loop is CASSQSARRPTNEKLFF. CDR3 nucleotides: TGTGCCAGCAGCCAATCGGCCAGACGACCAACTAATGAAAAACTGTTTTTT.